The source of this TCR beta chain is a study of cytomegalovirus exposure and HLA in healthy donors. Study-level points and caveats: It was shown in a later analysis that HLA-associated TCR beta chains were more clonally expanded than other, equally common chains.

Regarding this clone: As yet, its antigen is unknown.

PCR employed 60 Vbeta and 13 Jbeta primers. Clones were read by immunoSEQ multiplex PCR, and TCRdb kept only the in-frame ones, dropping some. This sample has some 200,000 clones, with 60% to 80% found just once. Sequenced: PBMCs. This clonotype was sampled from a man in his forties in good health and CMV-seronegative.

The CDR3 nucleotides are TGTGCCAGCAGTTTACATTCCGGGTCTGGGGCCAACGTCCTGACTTTC. It translates to CASSLHSGSGANVLTF. The genes are TRBV27 and TRBJ2-6, with D unclear. V lost 2 bases, J lost 1 base, and 9 bases lay in between. Germline-derived CDR1 and CDR2 are MNHEY and SMNVEV (reference sequence). The CDR3 length is 16 residues.